A single sample gave rise to the 16 T cell receptor beta chains below, sequenced in a study of T-cell reconstitution after alpha-beta-depleted transplantation in children. The TCRbeta library was prepared with unique molecular identifiers. TCRdb redid the calling of the PCR reads with MiXCR, one entry per CDR3 protein. Here the sample spans more than 85,000 distinct CDR3 sequences, approximately 10% being singletons. Material: PBMCs from the stem cell graft donor, obtained from the stem cell graft. These receptors were obtained from a human donor who donated a stem cell graft to a child with acute lymphoblastic leukemia.

This clonotype was found many times. The chain couples TRBV7-3 to TRBJ1-2; no reliable D call. Germline V gene lookup returns CDR1 SGHTA and CDR2 FQGTGA. V dropped 5 bases and J dropped 8 bases, with 18 bases sitting between them. CDR3 length equals 14 residues. CDR3 residues: CASSADNGFGGYTF. The CDR3 nucleotides are TGTGCCAGCAGCGCCGATAACGGGTTTGGAGGCTACACCTTC. Together with reference TRBV7-3 and TRBJ1-2, the CDR3 gives the full variable domain: GAGVSQTPSNKVTEKGKYVELRCDPISGHTALYWYRQSLGQGPEFLIYFQGTGAADDSGLPNDRFFAVRPEGSVSTLKIQRTERGDSAVYLCASSADNGFGGYTFGSGTRLTVV.

Many counts were recorded for this clonotype. This CDR3 reads CASRLGNYGYTF. CDR3 sequence (DNA): TGTGCCAGCAGGTTGGGGAACTATGGCTACACCTTC. The chain has TRBV7-9 and TRBJ1-2; D unresolved. The V end was cut by 6 bases, the J end by 2 bases, with 7 bases between. CDR3 length: 12 residues. Germline CDR1 and CDR2: SEHNR and FQNEAQ (reference sequence).

This clonotype has a handful of counts. The chain employs TRBV29-1 and TRBJ1-2, with D possibly being TRBD1 (5 bases). CDR1 SQVTM and CDR2 ANQGSEA come from the germline V gene. The CDR3 consists of 15 residues. V shed 0 bases and J shed 2 bases, with 13 bases lying between them. The CDR3 nucleotides are TGCAGCGTTGAAGAGGAAGGGGTCAGGAACTATGGCTACACCTTC. As protein: CSVEEEGVRNYGYTF.

The sample holds many counts of this clonotype. The V call is TRBV7-6, the J call TRBJ2-7; weak D call: TRBD1 (6 bases). CDR3 length: 17 residues. Germline loops: CDR1 SGHVS, CDR2 FNYEAQ. Between the trimmed V and J ends, which lost 3 bases and 2 bases, there was a span of 20 bases. The CDR3 loop is CASSLTYPRTETYEQYF. For the CDR3, the DNA is TGTGCCAGCAGCTTGACATACCCGCGGACAGAAACCTACGAGCAGTACTTC.

This clonotype was seen many times. The V gene is TRBV7-2, the J gene TRBJ1-4; TRBD1 might be the D (5 bases). Germline CDR1 SGHTA, CDR2 FQGNSA. CDR3 length: 16 residues. The V and J ends lost 5 bases and 4 bases respectively, with 17 bases between them. In DNA form, the CDR3 reads TGTGCCAGCAGCATTCAACCGGGACCAATTAATGAAAAACTGTTTTTT. Residues: CASSIQPGPINEKLFF.

In its sample, this clonotype was seen many times. This chain links TRBV4-2 with TRBJ1-1, with 7 bases aligning to TRBD1. The CDR3 contains 14 residues. Germline values: CDR1 LGHNA, CDR2 YNFKEQ. After removal of 6 bases from V and 1 base from J, the junction contained 5 bases not matched to a gene. This CDR3 is CASSRDRANTEAFF. The CDR3 region has the DNA TGTGCCAGCAGTCGAGACAGGGCGAACACTGAAGCTTTCTTT.

This clonotype occurred many times. This chain connects TRBV20-1 to TRBJ1-2, with TRBD1 matching 7 bases. CDR1 is DFQATT and CDR2 is SNEGSKA in the germline V gene (reference sequence). CDR3 length: 15 residues. Losses at the gene ends were 0 bases for V and 4 bases for J; bases not matched to a gene: 8. CDR3 coding DNA: TGCAGTGCTAGAGATCTACAGGGGAAGGTCTATGGCTACACCTTC. Its translation: CSARDLQGKVYGYTF.

This clonotype has a count of ten or more. This chain links TRBV7-2 with TRBJ1-2, with a possible D match to TRBD1 (6 bases). The V gene lost 5 bases and the J gene lost 3 bases, with 16 bases spanning the gap. The CDR3 is made up of 15 amino acids. CDR1 and CDR2 from the germline V gene are SGHTA and FQGNSA. CDR3: CASSPRARQDYGYTF. In nucleotides, the CDR3 is TGTGCCAGCAGCCCACGGGCCCGACAGGACTATGGCTACACCTTC.

The chain links TRBV7-4 to TRBJ2-7; 8 bases map to TRBD2. Germline CDR1 SGHVT, CDR2 SQSDAQ. The V and J ends lost 11 bases and 3 bases, in that order; junction bases with no gene match: 24. The CDR3 length is 18 residues. The CDR3 bases are TGTGCCTGCACCCAAGCGCCCCCTGGGGCTAGCGGGTTCTACGAGCAGTACTTC. Translating it yields CACTQAPPGASGFYEQYF.

In this sample, this clonotype turned up many times. The chain is built from TRBV14 and TRBJ2-3; D uncertain. Deletions cut 0 bases from V and 2 bases from J, with 6 bases between. The germline V gene has CDR1 SGHDN and CDR2 FVKESK. The CDR3 has 14 residues. Here the CDR3 reads CASSQDYYTDTQYF. CDR3 DNA sequence: TGTGCCAGCAGCCAAGATTACTACACAGATACGCAGTATTTT.

This clonotype has ten or more counts. The chain joins TRBV20-1 to TRBJ1-5, with D uncertain. The CDR3 length is 16 residues. Germline CDR1 is DFQATT and CDR2 is SNEGSKA (reference sequence). V shed 6 bases and J shed 2 bases, with 20 bases lying between them. CDR3 loop: CSAPEQRGSGNQPQHF. CDR3 nucleotides: TGCAGTGCCCCGGAGCAACGGGGATCGGGCAATCAGCCCCAGCATTTT.

This clonotype was counted ten times or more. The chain has TRBV9 and TRBJ2-7; weak D call: TRBD2 (6 bases). The CDR3 consists of 14 residues. The V gene lost 4 bases and the J gene lost 6 bases, with 17 bases spanning the gap. Germline CDR1 is SGDLS and CDR2 is YYNGEE. This chain's CDR3 is CASSPQGLPREQYF. The CDR3 coding sequence is TGTGCCAGCAGCCCCCAGGGACTCCCGCGCGAGCAGTACTTC.

This clonotype was seen many times. The J gene is TRBJ1-4, the V gene TRBV12-3 or TRBV12-4; D is undetermined. The CDR3 covers 11 residues. Between the trimmed V and J ends, which lost 7 bases and 7 bases, there was a span of 7 bases. The CDR3 nucleotides are TGTGCCAGCAAAGGGAGTGAAAAACTGTTTTTT. Translation: CASKGSEKLFF.

This clonotype occurred many times. V and J are TRBV7-9 and TRBJ1-1; possible D gene TRBD1, 6 bases. This CDR3 spans 15 amino acids. Germline CDR1 reads SEHNR; CDR2 reads FQNEAQ (reference sequence). V shed 3 bases and J shed 5 bases, with 16 bases lying between them. CDR3 nucleotides: TGTGCCAGCAGCTTCGTACAGGGCTTGGGGACTGAAGCTTTCTTT. Its protein is CASSFVQGLGTEAFF.

This clonotype showed up many times. The V and J genes are TRBV29-1 and TRBJ1-4; TRBD1 matches 11 bases. The CDR3 loop spans 15 amino acids. The ends lost 6 bases at V and 3 bases at J; junction bases unmatched: 6. Germline V lookup: CDR1 SQVTM, CDR2 ANQGSEA. The CDR3 DNA reads as TGCAGCGTACCGGGACAGGGGGTGGCTAATGAAAAACTGTTTTTT. Translation gives CSVPGQGVANEKLFF.

This clonotype was counted at least ten times. The V and J genes are TRBV11-2 and TRBJ2-3; 12 nucleotides agree with TRBD2. This CDR3 comprises 19 residues. Looked up from germline, CDR1 is SGHAT and CDR2 is FQNNGV. The J segment lost 4 bases and the V segment lost 5 bases, leaving 16 bases of the junction unmatched. CDR3 nucleotide sequence: TGTGCCAGCAGCCCGAGTCTACTAGCGGGGGGCCGTAACGCAGATACGCAGTATTTT. Amino acids: CASSPSLLAGGRNADTQYF.